This entry is about one T cell receptor beta chain. Germline V gene data show CDR1 as SGHRS and CDR2 as YFSETQ. This CDR3 comprises 13 residues. Trimming shortened V by 4 bases and J by 5 bases, and 12 bases separated the two germline ends. This sample was included in a study of blood T cell repertoires in COVID-19. Study-wide background: In each case, the material was cDNA or gDNA derived from T cells, B-cell-depleted T cells, or PBMCs.

Libraries were prepared by immunoSEQ multiplex PCR; TCRdb keeps only in-frame clonotypes and omits some of them. The top ten hold about 5.4% of the sample, which has approximately 9,700 clones, about nine tenths seen once. The gene calls are TRBV5-1 and TRBJ1-1; no clear D. Material for sequencing was peripheral blood. This clonotype was sampled from a human donor in a cohort sampled during active COVID-19. The DNA for the CDR3 is TGCGCCAGCAGCGAACAGTTTAGGACTGAAGCTTTCTTT. Translation gives CASSEQFRTEAFF. The full variable domain, completed using reference TRBV5-1 and TRBJ1-1, is KAGVTQTPRYLIKTRGQQVTLSCSPISGHRSVSWYQQTPGQGLQFLFEYFSETQRNKGNFPGRFSGRQFSNSRSEMNVSTLELGDSALYLCASSEQFRTEAFFGQGTRLTVV.